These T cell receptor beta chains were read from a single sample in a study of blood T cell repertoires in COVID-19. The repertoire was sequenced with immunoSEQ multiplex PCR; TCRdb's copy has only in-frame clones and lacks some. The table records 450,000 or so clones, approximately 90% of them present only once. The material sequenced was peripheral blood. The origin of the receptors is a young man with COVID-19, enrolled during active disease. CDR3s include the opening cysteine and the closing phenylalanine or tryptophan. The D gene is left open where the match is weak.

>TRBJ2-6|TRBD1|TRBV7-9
CARQTGTSGANVLTF
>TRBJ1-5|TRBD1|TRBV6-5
CASRGTGGGNQPQHF
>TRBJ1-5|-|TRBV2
CASSDEGLGNQPQHF
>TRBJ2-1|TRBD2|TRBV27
CASRIAGGPYNEQFF
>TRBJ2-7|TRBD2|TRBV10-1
CASSERAGVDEQYF
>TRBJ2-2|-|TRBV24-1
CATSAPGAKLTGELFF
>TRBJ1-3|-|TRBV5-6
CASSLTGFDTIYF
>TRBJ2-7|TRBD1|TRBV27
CASSLGQGGYEQYF
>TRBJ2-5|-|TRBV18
CASSPVGDKTQYF
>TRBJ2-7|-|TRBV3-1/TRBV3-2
CASSLTYYEQYF
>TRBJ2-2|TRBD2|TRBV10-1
CASSEPSGATNTGELFF
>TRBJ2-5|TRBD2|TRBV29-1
CSVDGLAGVETQYF
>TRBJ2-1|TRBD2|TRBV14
CASSPTSAGFDEQFF
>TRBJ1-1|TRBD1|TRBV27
CASGAQGVGTEAFF
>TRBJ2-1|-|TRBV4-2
CASSPNSVSYNEQFF
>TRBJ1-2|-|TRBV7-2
CASSLGRLANYGYTF
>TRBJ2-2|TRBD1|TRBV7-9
CATLGQTNTGELFF
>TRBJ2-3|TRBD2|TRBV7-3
CASAALAGGPDTQYF
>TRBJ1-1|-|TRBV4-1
CASSRGGRNTEAFF
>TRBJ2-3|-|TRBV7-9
CASSSSQDTQYF
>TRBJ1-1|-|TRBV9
CASSVGGRGTEAFF
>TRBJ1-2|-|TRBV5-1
CASSPNREVDGYTF